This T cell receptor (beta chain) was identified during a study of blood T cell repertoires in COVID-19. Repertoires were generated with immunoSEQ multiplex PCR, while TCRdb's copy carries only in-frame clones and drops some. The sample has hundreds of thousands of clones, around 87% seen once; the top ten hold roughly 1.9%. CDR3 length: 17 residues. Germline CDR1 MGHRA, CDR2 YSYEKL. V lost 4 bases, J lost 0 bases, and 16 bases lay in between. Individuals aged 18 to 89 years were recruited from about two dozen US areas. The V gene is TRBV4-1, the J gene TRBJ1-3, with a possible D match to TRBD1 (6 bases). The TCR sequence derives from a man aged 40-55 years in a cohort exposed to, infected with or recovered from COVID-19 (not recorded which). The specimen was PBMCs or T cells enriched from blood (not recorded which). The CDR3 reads CASSRYFPDSSGNTIYF. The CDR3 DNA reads TGCGCCAGCAGCCGTTATTTTCCGGACAGCTCTGGAAACACCATATATTTT.